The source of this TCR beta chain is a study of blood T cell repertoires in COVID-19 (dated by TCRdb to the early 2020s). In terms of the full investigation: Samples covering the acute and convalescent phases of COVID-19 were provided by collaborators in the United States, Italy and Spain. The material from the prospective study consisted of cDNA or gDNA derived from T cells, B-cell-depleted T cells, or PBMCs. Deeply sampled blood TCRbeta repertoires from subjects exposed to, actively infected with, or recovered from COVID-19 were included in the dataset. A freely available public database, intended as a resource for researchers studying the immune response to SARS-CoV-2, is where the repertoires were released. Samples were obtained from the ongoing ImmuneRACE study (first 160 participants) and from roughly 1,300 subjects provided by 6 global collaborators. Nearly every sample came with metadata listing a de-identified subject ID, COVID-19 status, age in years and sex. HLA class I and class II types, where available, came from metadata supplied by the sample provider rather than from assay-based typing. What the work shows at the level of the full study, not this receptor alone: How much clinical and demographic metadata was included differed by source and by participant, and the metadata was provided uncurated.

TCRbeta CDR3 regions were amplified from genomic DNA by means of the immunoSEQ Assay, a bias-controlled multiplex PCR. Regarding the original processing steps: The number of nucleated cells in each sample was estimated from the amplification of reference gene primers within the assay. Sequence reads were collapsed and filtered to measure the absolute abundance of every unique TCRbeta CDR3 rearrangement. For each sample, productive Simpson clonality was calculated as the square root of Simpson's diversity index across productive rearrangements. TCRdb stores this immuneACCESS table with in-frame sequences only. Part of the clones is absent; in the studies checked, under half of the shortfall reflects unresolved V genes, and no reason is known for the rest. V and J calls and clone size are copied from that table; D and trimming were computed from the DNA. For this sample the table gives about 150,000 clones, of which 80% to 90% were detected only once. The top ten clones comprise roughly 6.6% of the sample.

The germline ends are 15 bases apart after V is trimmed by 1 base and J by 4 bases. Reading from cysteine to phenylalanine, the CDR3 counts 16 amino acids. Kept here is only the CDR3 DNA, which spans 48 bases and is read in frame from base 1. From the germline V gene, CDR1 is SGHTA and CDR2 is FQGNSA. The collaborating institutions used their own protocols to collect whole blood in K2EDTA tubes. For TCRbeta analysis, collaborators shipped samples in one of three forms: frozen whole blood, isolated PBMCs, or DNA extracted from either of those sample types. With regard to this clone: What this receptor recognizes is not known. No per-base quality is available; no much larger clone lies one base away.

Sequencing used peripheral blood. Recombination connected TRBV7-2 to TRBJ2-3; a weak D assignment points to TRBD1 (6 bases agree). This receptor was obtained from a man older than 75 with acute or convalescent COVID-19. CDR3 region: CASSLEGTSSADTQYF. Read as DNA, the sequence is TGTGCCAGCAGCTTAGAGGGGACAAGTTCCGCAGATACGCAGTATTTT. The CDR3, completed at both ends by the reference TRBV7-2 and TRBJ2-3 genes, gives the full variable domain GAGVSQSPSNKVTEKGKDVELRCDPISGHTALYWYRQSLGQGLEFLIYFQGNSAPDKSGLPSDRFSAERTGGSVSTLTIQRTQQEDSAVYLCASSLEGTSSADTQYFGPGTRLTVL.